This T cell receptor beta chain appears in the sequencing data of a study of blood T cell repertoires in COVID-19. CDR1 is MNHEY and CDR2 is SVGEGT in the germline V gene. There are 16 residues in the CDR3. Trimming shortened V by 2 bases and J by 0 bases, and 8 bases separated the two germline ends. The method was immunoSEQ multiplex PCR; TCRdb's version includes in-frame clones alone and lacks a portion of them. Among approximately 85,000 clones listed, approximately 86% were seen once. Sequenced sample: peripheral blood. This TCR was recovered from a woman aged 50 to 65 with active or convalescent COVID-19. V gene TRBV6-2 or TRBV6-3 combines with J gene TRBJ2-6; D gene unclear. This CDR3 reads CASSYNSPSGANVLTF. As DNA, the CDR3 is TGTGCCAGCAGTTACAACAGTCCCTCTGGGGCCAACGTCCTGACTTTC.